What follows describes a single T cell receptor beta chain. Its antigen is as yet unknown. The Oncomine TCR Beta short-read assay was applied to DNA of cultured CD4+ T cells. Via MiXCR, TCRdb re-called the PCR reads, giving one row per CDR3 protein. Of about 12,000 distinct CDR3 sequences detected, 55% to 75% appear once; the ten largest clones hold about an eighth. From germline, CDR1 is SQVTM and CDR2 ANQGSEA. This CDR3 is 12 amino acids long. V lost 1 base and J 7 bases, leaving 8 bases between the germline ends. The data stem from a study of vaccination and CD4 T cells after COVID-19. At the level of the study: Stimulation of cells relied on overlapping spike peptides derived from SARS-CoV-2, HCoV-NL63, HCoV-OC43 and HCoV-229E. The study, taken as a whole, reports: It was observed that, in convalescent patients, a median 86.3% of reactive clones arose only post-vaccination.

Treatment defined: approximately nine-day PBMC culture with coronavirus spike peptide pools or control peptides (ViraFEST assay). The receptor's source is a human donor who had recovered from COVID-19. This sequence joins TRBV29-1 and TRBJ2-1; TRBD2 might be the D (5 bases). The sample comprised CD4+ T cells from blood, cultured in vitro. CDR3 in DNA: TGCAGCGTTGAAGCCCCGGGGAATGAGCAGTTCTTC. It translates to CSVEAPGNEQFF.